A single sample gave rise to the 9 T cell receptor beta chains below, sequenced in a study of shared clonotypes between healthy human individuals. Naive CD8 cells lacked CD45RO, underwent positive selection for CCR7 and left out terminally differentiated effector memory CD45RA+ cells. Repertoires were generated with immunoSEQ multiplex PCR, while TCRdb's copy carries only in-frame clones and drops some. The sample shows approximately 2,000,000 clones, just under 95% of them seen only once. The sample was naive CD8+ T cells from PBMCs. Receptors were obtained from a young man in good health. Some clones in this sample may be carry-over from other donors' samples.

V is TRBV13 and J is TRBJ2-2, with D tentatively TRBD2 (5 bases). Between the trimmed V and J ends, which lost 1 base and 3 bases, there was a span of 12 bases. The germline V gene encodes CDR1 PRHDT and CDR2 FYEKMQ (reference sequence). The CDR3 is 16 amino acids. CDR3 sequence (DNA): TGTGCCAGCAGCTTAGTTGGGAGCCAATACACCGGGGAGCTGTTTTTT. It codes for CASSLVGSQYTGELFF.

The chain employs TRBV7-3 and TRBJ2-2; the D is unclear. Looked up from germline, CDR1 is SGHTA and CDR2 is FQGTGA. V was clipped by 1 base and J by 6 bases, with 6 bases between them. The CDR3 totals 13 residues. Here the CDR3 DNA reads TGTGCCAGCAGCTTAATTTTGTCCGGGGAGCTGTTTTTT. Protein sequence: CASSLILSGELFF.

The chain combines TRBV10-3 with TRBJ1-4, with a tentative D call TRBD1 (5 bases). This CDR3 is built from 16 residues. CDR1 and CDR2 from the germline V gene are ENHRY and SYGVKD. Trimming shortened V by 10 bases and J by 0 bases, and 18 bases separated the two germline ends. The CDR3 DNA sequence: TGTGCCACCCGGGACTTAGGCTATACAACTAATGAAAAACTGTTTTTT. This sequence encodes CATRDLGYTTNEKLFF.

Note on this clone: The sample contains more than one DNA sequence encoding this CDR3. The rearrangement links TRBV27 to TRBJ2-1; D gene ambiguous. V lost 3 bases to trimming and J lost 9 bases, with 6 bases between them. The CDR3 runs to 11 residues. The germline CDR1 and CDR2 sequences are MNHEY and SMNVEV (reference sequence). CDR3 sequence reads: CASSLFGEQFF. The CDR3 nucleotides are TGTGCCAGCAGTTTGTTTGGTGAGCAGTTCTTC.

The chain links TRBV27 to TRBJ2-7; tentatively, D is TRBD1 (6 bases). The V end lost 5 bases, the J end lost 3 bases, and 11 bases lay between the germline ends. The germline V gene has CDR1 MNHEY and CDR2 SMNVEV (reference sequence). CDR3 size: 13 residues. In nucleotides, the CDR3 is TGTGCCAGCAGTGTCCAGGGGTTCTACGAGCAGTACTTC. Protein product: CASSVQGFYEQYF.

The genes are TRBV10-3 and TRBJ2-1; 11 positions agree with TRBD2. The V and J ends lost 10 bases and 0 bases, in that order; junction bases with no gene match: 2. The CDR3 runs 14 residues. Germline-derived CDR1 and CDR2 are ENHRY and SYGVKD. This CDR3 is CATGTSGSYNEQFF. Written as DNA, the CDR3 is TGTGCCACCGGGACTAGCGGCTCCTACAATGAGCAGTTCTTC.

This chain connects TRBV5-1 to TRBJ2-7, with TRBD2 identical over 8 bases. Germline assignment: CDR1 SGHRS and CDR2 YFSETQ. The CDR3 spans 17 residues. Trimming at V came to 0 bases and at J to 2 bases, leaving 10 bases not matched to a gene. CDR3 in amino acids: CASSLVTREGRPYEQYF. CDR3 nucleotide sequence: TGCGCCAGCAGCTTGGTAACACGGGAGGGCCGTCCCTACGAGCAGTACTTC.

The gene calls are TRBV28 and TRBJ2-3, with a tentative D call TRBD2 (5 bases). V shed 6 bases and J shed 2 bases, with 12 bases lying between them. This CDR3 has 14 residues. Germline V gene sequence: CDR1 MDHEN, CDR2 SYDVKM. The CDR3 region has the DNA TGTGCCAGCAGCCCCCAGCGGATCACAGATACGCAGTATTTT. It codes for CASSPQRITDTQYF.

On this clone: The same CDR3 can be traced to other DNA sequences in this sample. The V and J genes are TRBV30 and TRBJ1-1; possible D gene TRBD1, 5 bases. V lost 5 bases and J lost 1, with 8 bases in between. Per the germline V gene, CDR1 is GTSNPN and CDR2 is SVGIG (reference sequence). The CDR3 is 12 amino acids. The DNA of the CDR3 is TGTGCCTGGTCTGGGGGGAACACTGAAGCTTTCTTT. Translation: CAWSGGNTEAFF.